These 4 T cell receptor beta chains originate from one sample sequenced in a study of control samples from healthy donors and cancer patients. Only in-frame clones appear in the TCRdb table, and some are missing; sequencing was by immunoSEQ multiplex PCR. The sample has 65,000 to 80,000 clones, roughly 90% seen once. Sequenced: PBMCs. These receptor sequences come from a woman aged 55-70 years with head and neck cancer.

This chain links TRBV30 with TRBJ2-7; 10 nucleotides align to TRBD2. The CDR3 is 15 residues long. CDR1 and CDR2 (germline): GTSNPN, SVGIG (reference sequence). V trimming: 5 bases; J trimming: 2 bases; junction bases outside the gene matches: 9. CDR3 region: CAWGRAGGPPYEQYF. The CDR3 bases are TGTGCCTGGGGACGAGCGGGAGGGCCCCCCTACGAGCAGTACTTC.

V and J are TRBV5-1 and TRBJ1-6; 9 bases agree with TRBD1. Germline V gene lookup returns CDR1 SGHRS and CDR2 YFSETQ. V lost 0 bases to trimming and J lost 14 bases; unmatched junction nucleotides: 9. The CDR3 contains 15 residues. For the CDR3, the DNA is TGCGCCAGCAGCTTGGCCGGGACAGGGCCAGAGGCCCTCCACTTT. Translation gives CASSLAGTGPEALHF.

This chain links TRBV28 with TRBJ1-1; D ambiguous. Germline CDR1 is MDHEN and CDR2 is SYDVKM. The CDR3 length is 13 residues. V was pared by 3 bases and J by 5 bases, with 10 bases between. The CDR3 DNA is TGTGCCAGCAGTTTTATCGAAGGGACTGAAGCTTTCTTT. It is translated as CASSFIEGTEAFF.

The V gene is TRBV3-1 (or the pseudogene TRBV3-2), the J gene TRBJ2-2; 10 nucleotides align to TRBD2. CDR1 LGHDT and CDR2 YNNKEL come from the germline V gene (reference sequence). Trimming took 4 bases from V and 5 from J; bases not matched to a gene: 7. This CDR3 region has 16 residues. CDR3 DNA: TGTGCCAGCAGCCTGAGGCCGGGACTAGCGACCGGGGAGCTGTTTTTT. Its protein product is CASSLRPGLATGELFF.